The clone carrying this T cell receptor beta chain was detected ten times or more. The CDR3 runs to 15 residues. Trimming removed 6 bases from V and 8 bases from J, with 22 bases in between. TRBV12-4/TRBJ1-2 clonotypes were amplified with adaptor-ligated barcode primers. TCRdb re-analysed the multiplex PCR reads in MiXCR, keeping a single row per CDR3 protein. The data contain several hundred distinct CDR3 sequences, less than 7% of them seen just once; the ten biggest clones take up roughly 90%. Treg sorting used a CD4+CD25+CD127-/low gate. The sequenced material came from tumor-infiltrating Tregs sorted from the breast tumor. This receptor was identified in a female donor with breast cancer. V and J are TRBV12-3 or TRBV12-4 and TRBJ1-2; no clear D. DNA of the CDR3: TGTGCCAGCAGCCTAAACAGCGGCCGGATGGGAGGCTACACCTTC. Its translation: CASSLNSGRMGGYTF.